Following are 21 T cell receptor beta chains from one sample sequenced in a study of human T cells and chemical hapten exposure. Via MiXCR, TCRdb re-called the RACE reads, giving one row per CDR3 protein. Counted here are about 180,000 distinct CDR3 sequences, 30% occurring once; the ten biggest clones make up less than 3%. The time point denotes: pre-sensitization, week 0. Treatment described: therapeutic diphenylcyclopropenone sensitization with weekly scalp DPC. This specimen was whole blood, taken in connection with sensitization to the hapten diphenylcyclopropenone (DPC). Source of these receptors: a woman younger than 45 with alopecia areata. Some clones in this sample may be carry-over from other donors' samples.

This clonotype was seen a handful of times. This chain joins TRBV24-1 and TRBJ2-1; TRBD2 might be the D (6 bases). This CDR3 has 14 residues. V dropped 4 bases and J dropped 4 bases, with 10 bases sitting between them. CDR1 and CDR2 (germline): KGHDR, SFDVKD. Here the CDR3 reads CATSERGTYNEQFF. CDR3 nucleotides: TGTGCCACCAGTGAAAGAGGGACTTACAATGAGCAGTTCTTC.

The chain recombines TRBV28 with TRBJ2-7, with 7 bases aligning to TRBD1. V lost 6 bases and J lost 5; bases outside the gene matches: 10. The CDR3 runs 14 residues. Germline V gene data show CDR1 as MDHEN and CDR2 as SYDVKM. The CDR3 DNA sequence: TGTGCCAGCAGCAAAGGGGGCATAAGGGACGAGCAGTACTTC. Amino acid sequence: CASSKGGIRDEQYF.

The CDR3 sequence: CASSRRMDRGRTEAFF. CDR3 nucleotide sequence: TGTGCCAGCAGCCGGAGGATGGACAGGGGGCGAACTGAAGCTTTCTTT. The chain uses TRBV14 and TRBJ1-1; 11 bases match TRBD1. There are 16 residues in the CDR3. The V segment lost 4 bases and the J segment 5 bases; nucleotides outside the gene matches: 9. The germline CDR1 and CDR2 sequences are SGHDN and FVKESK.

This chain joins TRBV20-1 and TRBJ1-1; weak D call: TRBD1 (6 bases). The CDR3 sequence is 14 residues long. Germline CDR1 is DFQATT and CDR2 is SNEGSKA (reference sequence). The V end was cut by 0 bases, the J end by 4 bases, with 12 bases between. In nucleotides, the CDR3 is TGCAGTGCTAGAGATTCCAGGGGATCCACTGAAGCTTTCTTT. Protein sequence: CSARDSRGSTEAFF.

The CDR3 DNA reads TGCAGCGTTGTGGGGGTGGGGCTCTACGAGCAGTACTTC. It yields the protein CSVVGVGLYEQYF. The chain combines TRBV29-1 with TRBJ2-7, with D perhaps being TRBD1 or TRBD2 (5 bases each). The length of the CDR3 is 13 residues. CDR1 and CDR2 (germline): SQVTM, ANQGSEA. Trimming shortened V by 4 bases and J by 3 bases, and 13 bases separated the two germline ends.

The chain couples TRBV6-5 to TRBJ2-5; D might be TRBD2 (5 bases). Looked up from germline, CDR1 is MNHEY and CDR2 is SVGAGI. Trimming cost V 6 bases and J 2 bases, with 7 bases left between them. This CDR3 is 12 amino acids long. This CDR3 reads CASSRDQETQYF. The CDR3 DNA is TGTGCCAGCAGCCGGGATCAAGAGACCCAGTACTTC.

This clonotype turned up a few times. This chain joins TRBV10-3 and TRBJ1-1; 9 bases are shared with TRBD1. The CDR3 loop spans 13 amino acids. Germline CDR1 ENHRY, CDR2 SYGVKD. J gave up 4 bases and V 6 bases, and 3 bases lay outside the gene matches. CDR3 sequence reads: CAISPGQGTEAFF. The CDR3 coding sequence is TGTGCCATCAGCCCGGGACAGGGCACTGAAGCTTTCTTT.

The chain has TRBV4-2 and TRBJ2-7; 9 positions match TRBD2. Trimming took 1 base from V and 0 from J; bases not matched to a gene: 7. Germline CDR1 reads LGHNA; CDR2 reads YNFKEQ. The length of the CDR3 is 17 residues. The CDR3 nucleotides are TGTGCCAGCAGCCAAGGCCCGACTAGCGGAGACTCCTACGAGCAGTACTTC. It codes for CASSQGPTSGDSYEQYF.

V and J are TRBV5-1 and TRBJ1-1; TRBD1 matches 8 bases. The CDR3 loop spans 15 amino acids. Germline CDR1 SGHRS, CDR2 YFSETQ. Trimming at V came to 4 bases and at J to 7 bases, leaving 12 bases not matched to a gene. The CDR3 DNA sequence: TGCGCCAGCAGCGATAAGGACAGGGTAGGATATGAAGCTTTCTTT. Protein product: CASSDKDRVGYEAFF.

V and J are TRBV3-1 and TRBJ1-2; D is undetermined. V was cut by 3 bases and J by 7 bases, with 9 bases left in between. The CDR3 consists of 12 residues. Germline-derived CDR1 and CDR2 are LGHDT and YNNKEL (reference sequence). The CDR3 reads CASSQVSGGYTF. CDR3 DNA sequence: TGTGCCAGCAGCCAGGTCAGCGGTGGCTACACCTTC.

This sequence joins TRBV5-1 and TRBJ1-4; D unclear. With 0 bases removed from V and 4 bases from J, the gap between germline ends came to 7 bases. CDR3 length: 14 residues. Germline values: CDR1 SGHRS, CDR2 YFSETQ. The CDR3 nucleotides are TGCGCCAGCAGCTTGGGTCAAAATAATGAAAAACTGTTTTTT. It translates to CASSLGQNNEKLFF.

This clonotype was observed a handful of times. The V call is TRBV28, the J call TRBJ2-1, with D perhaps matching TRBD1 (6 bases). The CDR3 loop spans 12 amino acids. The germline gives CDR1 MDHEN, CDR2 SYDVKM. The CDR3 reads CALLSRGNEQFF. CDR3 in DNA: TGTGCTCTTTTAAGCAGGGGCAATGAGCAGTTCTTC.

The CDR3 region has the DNA TGCGCCAGCAGCCAAGTTGGGGGCGCTCAAGAGACCCAGTACTTC. Its protein product is CASSQVGGAQETQYF. V gene TRBV4-1 combines with J gene TRBJ2-5, with D tentatively TRBD1 (6 bases). Deletions cut 1 base from V and 2 bases from J, with 11 bases between. Germline V gives CDR1 MGHRA, CDR2 YSYEKL. This CDR3 has 15 amino acids.

The chain has TRBV2 and TRBJ2-1; either TRBD1 or TRBD2 may supply D (5 bases each). V was shortened by 8 bases and J by 10 bases, with 24 bases between the two germline ends. CDR3 size: 15 residues. CDR1 and CDR2 (germline): SNHLY, FYNNEI. The CDR3 loop is CASAPSASSRGEQFF. As DNA, the CDR3 is TGTGCCAGCGCCCCTTCGGCTAGCAGCCGGGGCGAGCAGTTCTTC.

The table lists this clonotype with many counts. The chain couples TRBV5-1 to TRBJ1-2; 7 bases align to TRBD1. V shed 2 bases, J shed 6 bases, and the junction held 4 bases outside the gene matches. Germline V gene sequence: CDR1 SGHRS, CDR2 YFSETQ. The CDR3 is 13 amino acids. The CDR3 bases are TGCGCCAGCAGCTTACAAGACAGGGATGGCTACACCTTC. Encoded protein: CASSLQDRDGYTF.

The chain recombines TRBV7-6 with TRBJ1-1; maybe TRBD1 (5 bases). Trimming stripped 4 bases from V and 5 bases from J, with 20 bases between. This CDR3 spans 16 amino acids. The germline gives CDR1 SGHVS, CDR2 FNYEAQ. The CDR3 bases are TGTGCCAGCAGCTCCTCGAGGGGCGGGCCATTTACTGAAGCTTTCTTT. Its protein is CASSSSRGGPFTEAFF.

The J gene is TRBJ2-2, the V gene TRBV7-9; the D gene is possibly TRBD1 (5 bases). The CDR3 consists of 14 residues. V was shortened by 5 bases and J by 5 bases, with 12 bases between the two germline ends. Looked up from germline, CDR1 is SEHNR and CDR2 is FQNEAQ (reference sequence). CDR3 loop: CASSTSRETGELFF. In DNA form, the CDR3 reads TGTGCCAGCAGCACAAGCAGGGAAACCGGGGAGCTGTTTTTT.

This rearrangement joins TRBV10-3 to TRBJ1-1; no definite D call. V was pared by 7 bases and J by 0 bases, with 15 bases between. The V gene's germline CDR1 is ENHRY and CDR2 SYGVKD. The CDR3 is made up of 15 amino acids. CDR3 loop: CAITESLYMNTEAFF. As DNA, the CDR3 is TGTGCCATCACCGAGTCTCTGTATATGAACACTGAAGCTTTCTTT.

The CDR3 bases are TGCGCCAGCGGTAAGACAGTCTCCTACGAGCAGTACTTC. This gives the protein CASGKTVSYEQYF. The gene calls are TRBV5-1 and TRBJ2-7; a possible D gene is TRBD1 (5 bases). With 7 bases removed from V and 0 bases from J, the gap between germline ends came to 11 bases. The CDR3 totals 13 residues. Germline V lookup: CDR1 SGHRS, CDR2 YFSETQ.

The rearrangement joins TRBV29-1 to TRBJ2-7; D is perhaps TRBD2 (6 bases). CDR3 length: 13 residues. CDR1 and CDR2 from the germline V gene are SQVTM and ANQGSEA. The ends were cut back, 4 bases at V and 6 bases at J, with 16 bases in the middle. CDR3 DNA: TGCAGCGTTGTGGGCGGGGCGGTAGGCGAGCAGTACTTC. Its translation: CSVVGGAVGEQYF.

J is TRBJ1-1 and V is TRBV18; the D gene is possibly TRBD1 (6 bases). The CDR3 contains 16 residues. V lost 0 bases to trimming and J lost 1 base, with 12 bases between them. Germline V gives CDR1 KGHSH, CDR2 LQKENI. The CDR3 DNA reads TGTGCCAGCTCACCACCGGGGACAAGGAAGAACACTGAAGCTTTCTTT. This translates into CASSPPGTRKNTEAFF.